Below, 9 T cell receptor beta chains from the same sample are listed, as sequenced in a study of blood T cells in healthy people across ages. Next came a second PCR, run for about 6 to 12 cycles, which used a sample-barcoded 5' primer along with a J-beta primer mix. In TCRdb, the 5' RACE reads were re-called with MiXCR into one record per CDR3 protein. Of approximately 600,000 distinct CDR3 sequences detected, roughly 50% appear once; the ten largest clones hold 35% to 40%. The source material was blood. These TCRs come from a man between 60 and 75 years old in good health.

The chain carries TRBV12-3 or TRBV12-4 and TRBJ2-5, with TRBD2 matching 8 bases. The CDR3 covers 17 residues. V shed 5 bases and J 0 bases; nucleotides not matched to a gene: 11. CDR3 in amino acids: CASSRGGKRSHQETQYF. CDR3 nucleotides: TGTGCCAGCAGTCGGGGGGGCAAGAGGAGCCACCAAGAGACCCAGTACTTC.

The chain employs TRBV20-1 and TRBJ1-5; possibly TRBD1 for D (5 bases). The CDR3 consists of 13 residues. V lost 3 bases, J lost 2 bases, and 8 bases lay in between. The germline V gene has CDR1 DFQATT and CDR2 SNEGSKA (reference sequence). The CDR3 loop is CSARGRGNQPQHF. The CDR3, as DNA: TGCAGTGCTAGGGGACGAGGCAATCAGCCCCAGCATTTT.

The V and J genes are TRBV7-9 and TRBJ2-4; D is uncertain. The J call may not be correct, given that the DNA end is closer to TRBJ2-7. The CDR3 sequence is 13 residues long. Germline V gene data show CDR1 as SEHNR and CDR2 as FQNEAQ (reference sequence). CDR3 loop: CASSLLTTYEQYF. In nucleotides, the CDR3 is TGTGCCAGCAGCCTACTCACGACCTACGAGCAGTACTTC.

This chain links TRBV6-5 with TRBJ2-3, with D possibly TRBD2 on 5 matching bases. Germline V gene lookup returns CDR1 MNHEY and CDR2 SVGAGI. V shed 10 bases and J shed 0 bases, with 17 bases lying between them. The CDR3 spans 15 residues. CDR3 DNA sequence: TGTGCCACCCGTCCCCGCGGGTTTAGCACAGATACGCAGTATTTT. This translates into CATRPRGFSTDTQYF.

The J gene is TRBJ1-1, the V gene TRBV5-1; TRBD1 might be the D (5 bases). Germline loops: CDR1 SGHRS, CDR2 YFSETQ. This CDR3 is 15 amino acids long. V was shortened by 3 bases and J by 0 bases, with 12 bases between the two germline ends. CDR3 nucleotide sequence: TGCGCCAGCAGCTCTCGGGACGCAATGAACACTGAAGCTTTCTTT. It translates to CASSSRDAMNTEAFF.

V gene TRBV28 combines with J gene TRBJ2-5; 14 bases fit TRBD2. CDR1 MDHEN and CDR2 SYDVKM come from the germline V gene. The CDR3 length is 16 residues. With 5 bases clipped from V and 5 bases from J, the junction kept 7 bases outside the gene matches. The CDR3 here is CASSVTSGGAPETQYF. The CDR3 DNA sequence: TGTGCCAGCAGTGTGACTAGCGGGGGGGCACCCGAGACCCAGTACTTC.

This clonotype appeared a few times. The V call is TRBV29-1, the J call TRBJ2-1; D is possibly TRBD1 or TRBD2 (6 bases each). The V end was cut by 7 bases, the J end by 4 bases, with 14 bases between. Germline V gene lookup returns CDR1 SQVTM and CDR2 ANQGSEA. CDR3 length: 13 amino acids. The CDR3 coding sequence is TGCAGCGCCCAGGGGAGGTCTTACAATGAGCAGTTCTTC. Encoded protein: CSAQGRSYNEQFF.

The chain carries TRBV12-3 or TRBV12-4 and TRBJ2-1; D is undetermined. This CDR3 is 12 amino acids long. Trimming left V 0 bases short and J 10 bases short, with 7 bases between. The CDR3 nucleotides are TGTGCCAGCAGTTTAGCGACGCGGGAGCAGTTCTTC. As protein: CASSLATREQFF.

The V and J genes are TRBV7-9 and TRBJ2-1; maybe TRBD1 (5 bases). The CDR3 is 16 residues long. V lost 3 bases and J lost 0, with 12 bases in between. Germline assignment: CDR1 SEHNR and CDR2 FQNEAQ (reference sequence). CDR3 nucleotides: TGTGCCAGCAGCTTTTATCAGGGAAGCTCCTACAATGAGCAGTTCTTC. Protein product: CASSFYQGSSYNEQFF.